This T cell receptor beta chain came from a study of identical twins. Study results and caveats: The abundant beta clonotypes from cord blood had fewer insertions, and memory repertoires had none of this. Zero-insertion analyses might be partly confounded by invariant T cells like MAIT and iNKT. In drawing conclusions, the study used cross-sectional statistical analysis and did not follow the same donors.

A remark on this clonotype: Its matching antigen is unknown.

CDR1 MNHNS and CDR2 SASEGT come from the germline V gene. V dropped 5 bases and J dropped 2; count of bases not matched to a gene: 9. The CDR3 is 16 residues long. The cDNA had a unique molecular identifier and a template-switch universal primer site. TCRdb reanalysed the 5' RACE reads using MiXCR and keeps one entry per CDR3 protein. The sample includes some 900,000 distinct CDR3 sequences, roughly 12% of them seen just once. These data were also reused for a study on yellow fever vaccine responses in identical twins.

Sequences were obtained from PBMCs. The V gene is TRBV6-1, the J gene TRBJ2-3; 8 nucleotides match TRBD1. The source is a woman between 18 and 30 years old in good health. The CDR3 coding sequence is TGTGCCAGCAGTAAGACCGCAGGGGGCTACACAGATACGCAGTATTTT. Translated: CASSKTAGGYTDTQYF.